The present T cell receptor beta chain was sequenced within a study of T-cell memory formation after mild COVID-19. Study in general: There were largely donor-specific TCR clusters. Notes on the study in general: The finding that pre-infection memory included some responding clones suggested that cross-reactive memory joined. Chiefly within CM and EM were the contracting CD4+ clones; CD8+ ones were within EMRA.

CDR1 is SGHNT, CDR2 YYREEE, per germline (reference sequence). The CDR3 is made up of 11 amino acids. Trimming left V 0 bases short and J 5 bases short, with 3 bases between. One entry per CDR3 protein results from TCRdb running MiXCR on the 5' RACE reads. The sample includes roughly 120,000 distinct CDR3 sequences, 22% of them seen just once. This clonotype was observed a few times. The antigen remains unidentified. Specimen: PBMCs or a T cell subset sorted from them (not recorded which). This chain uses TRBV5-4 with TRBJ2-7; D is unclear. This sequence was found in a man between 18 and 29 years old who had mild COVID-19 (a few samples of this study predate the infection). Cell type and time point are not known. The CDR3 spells CASSLGNEQYF. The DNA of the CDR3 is TGTGCCAGCAGCTTGGGTAACGAGCAGTACTTC.